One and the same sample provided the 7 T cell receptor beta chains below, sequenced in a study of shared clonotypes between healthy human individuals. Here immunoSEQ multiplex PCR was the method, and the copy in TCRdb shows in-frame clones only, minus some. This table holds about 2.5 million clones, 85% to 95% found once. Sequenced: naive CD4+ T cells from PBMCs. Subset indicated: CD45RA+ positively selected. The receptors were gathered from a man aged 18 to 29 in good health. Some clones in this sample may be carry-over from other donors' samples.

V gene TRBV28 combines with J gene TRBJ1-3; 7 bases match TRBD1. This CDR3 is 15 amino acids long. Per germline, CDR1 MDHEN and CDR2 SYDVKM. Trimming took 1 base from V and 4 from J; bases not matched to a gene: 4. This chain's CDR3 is CASSLLTGSGNTIYF. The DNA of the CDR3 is TGTGCCAGCAGTTTATTGACAGGGTCAGGAAACACCATATATTTT.

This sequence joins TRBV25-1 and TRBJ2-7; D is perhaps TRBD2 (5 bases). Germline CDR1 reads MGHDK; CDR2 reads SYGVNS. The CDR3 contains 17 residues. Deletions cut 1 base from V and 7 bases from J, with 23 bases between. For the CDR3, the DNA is TGTGCCAGCAGTGAATCCCTACGTGGGAGTCGGGTGGGTGAGCAGTACTTC. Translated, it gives CASSESLRGSRVGEQYF.

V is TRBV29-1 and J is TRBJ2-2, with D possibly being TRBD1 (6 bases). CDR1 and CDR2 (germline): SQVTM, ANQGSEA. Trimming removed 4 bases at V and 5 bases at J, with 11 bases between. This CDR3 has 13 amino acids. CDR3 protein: CSVGLQGTGELFF. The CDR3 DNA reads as TGCAGCGTTGGGCTACAGGGAACCGGGGAGCTGTTTTTT.

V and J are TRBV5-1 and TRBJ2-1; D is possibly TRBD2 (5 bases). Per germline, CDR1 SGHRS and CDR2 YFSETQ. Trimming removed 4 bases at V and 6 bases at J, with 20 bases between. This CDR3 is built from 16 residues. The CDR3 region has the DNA TGCGCCAGCAGCCCTCGAGGGCCCCCCAATTCCAATGAGCAGTTCTTC. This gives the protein CASSPRGPPNSNEQFF.

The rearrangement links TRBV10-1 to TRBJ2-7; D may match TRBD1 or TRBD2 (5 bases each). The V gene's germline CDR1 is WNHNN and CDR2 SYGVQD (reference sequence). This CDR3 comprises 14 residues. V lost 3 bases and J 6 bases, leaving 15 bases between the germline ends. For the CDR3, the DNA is TGCGCCAGCAGTGACCCAGGGACGGCCCTCGAGCAGTACTTC. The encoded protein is CASSDPGTALEQYF.

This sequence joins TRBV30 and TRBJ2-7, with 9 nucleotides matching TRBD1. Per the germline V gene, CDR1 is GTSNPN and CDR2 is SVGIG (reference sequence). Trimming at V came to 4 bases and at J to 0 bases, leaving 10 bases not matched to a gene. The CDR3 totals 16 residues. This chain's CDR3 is CAWIPSGTGTSYEQYF. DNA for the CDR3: TGTGCCTGGATCCCCTCCGGGACAGGGACCTCCTACGAGCAGTACTTC.

The CDR3 sequence: CASSPEGNQETQYF. The CDR3 bases are TGTGCCAGCAGCCCCGAGGGAAACCAAGAGACCCAGTACTTC. The chain uses TRBV5-5 and TRBJ2-5, with D maybe TRBD2 (5 bases). The CDR3 loop spans 14 amino acids. V was trimmed by 4 bases and J by 0 bases, leaving 10 bases between them. Germline-derived CDR1 and CDR2 are SGHKS and YYEKEE (reference sequence).